This record concerns one T cell receptor beta chain sequence. Its antigen is still unknown. Per the germline V gene, CDR1 is LGHNA and CDR2 is YSLEER. V lost 2 bases, J lost 2 bases, and 4 bases stayed unmatched. The CDR3 has 16 amino acids. In chemo-refractory metastatic non-small-cell lung cancer, patients got ipilimumab CTLA-4 blockade together with focal radiation. The data are from a study of radiotherapy plus CTLA-4 blockade in lung cancer. About the research overall: An objective response was seen in around a sixth of patients, and disease control in less than 40%. General study results and limits: The best predictor of response was reported to be early blood T cell clone dynamics, with interferon-beta. Tumor-origin TCR clones grew in blood after radiotherapy plus ipilimumab.

Measured with immunoSEQ multiplex PCR; TCRdb has only the in-frame clones, and not every one. Of roughly 32,000 clones in the sample, roughly 70% are singletons; the top ten hold 3.5% to 4.5%. Sequences were derived from peripheral blood, sampled from a patient treated with radiotherapy plus ipilimumab. This sequence joins TRBV4-3 and TRBJ2-3, with 10 bases that match TRBD2. The TCR sequence derives from a human donor with non-small cell lung cancer who had stable disease on radiotherapy plus ipilimumab. CDR3 coding DNA: TGCGCCAGCAGCCAATCTGGACTAGCGGACACAGATACGCAGTATTTT. It translates to CASSQSGLADTDTQYF.